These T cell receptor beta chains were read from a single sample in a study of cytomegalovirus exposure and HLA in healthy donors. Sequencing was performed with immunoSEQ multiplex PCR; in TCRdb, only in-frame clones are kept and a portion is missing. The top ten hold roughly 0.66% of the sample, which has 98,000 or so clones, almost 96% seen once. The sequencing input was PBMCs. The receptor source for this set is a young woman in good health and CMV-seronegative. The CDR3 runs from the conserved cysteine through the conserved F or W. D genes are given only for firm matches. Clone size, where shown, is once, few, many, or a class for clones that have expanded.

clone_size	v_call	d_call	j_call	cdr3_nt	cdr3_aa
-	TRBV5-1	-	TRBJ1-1	TGCGCCAGCAGCTTGGAGACAGTAGGCACTGAAGCTTTCTTT	CASSLETVGTEAFF
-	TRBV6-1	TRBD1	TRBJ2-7	TGTGCCAGCAGTGTTAAGACAGGGGTTAAGTACTTC	CASSVKTGVKYF
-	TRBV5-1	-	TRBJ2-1	TGCGCCAGCAGCTTGGCGGGTTCCTACAATGAGCAGTTCTTC	CASSLAGSYNEQFF
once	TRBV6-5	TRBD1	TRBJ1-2	TGTGCCAGCAGTACAACAGGGGGCTCGGGTGGCTACACCTTC	CASSTTGGSGGYTF
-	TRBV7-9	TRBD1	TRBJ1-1	TGTGCCAGCAGCTCATACCAGGGGGACGCTGAAGCTTTCTTT	CASSSYQGDAEAFF
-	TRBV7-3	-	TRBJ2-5	TGTGCCAGCGGTTCAGGGGCTGGGGAGACCCAGTACTTC	CASGSGAGETQYF
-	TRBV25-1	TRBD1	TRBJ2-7	TGTGCCACCCAGACAGGGTACGAGCAGTACTTC	CATQTGYEQYF
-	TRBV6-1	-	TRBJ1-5	TGTGCCAGCAGCCCACTCCATTATAGCAATCAGCCCCAGCATTTT	CASSPLHYSNQPQHF
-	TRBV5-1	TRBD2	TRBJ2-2	TGCGCCAGCAGCTTGGGGACTAGCGGCCCCACCGGGGAGCTGTTTTTT	CASSLGTSGPTGELFF
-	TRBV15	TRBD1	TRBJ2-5	TGTGCCACCAGCAGAGATGGGCCTAGGGACAGGTATCAAGAGACCCAGTACTTC	CATSRDGPRDRYQETQYF
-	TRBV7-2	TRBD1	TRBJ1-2	TGTGCCAGCAGCTCAATCTCCGGGACAGGGGGCGCGAATGGCTACACCTTC	CASSSISGTGGANGYTF
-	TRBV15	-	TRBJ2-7	TGTGCCACCAGGGAGACCCTCGGCCGAGATTACGAGCAGTACTTC	CATRETLGRDYEQYF
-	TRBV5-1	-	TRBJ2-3	TGCGCCAGCAGCATCGGGGGTGGTACAGATACGCAGTATTTT	CASSIGGGTDTQYF
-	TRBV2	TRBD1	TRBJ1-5	TGTGCCAGCGGTCCCGGGACAGGGGAGAGTCAGCCCCAGCATTTT	CASGPGTGESQPQHF
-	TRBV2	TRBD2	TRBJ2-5	TGTGCCAGCAGTTCAGGGACTAGCGGGGGGAAAGAGACCCAGTACTTC	CASSSGTSGGKETQYF
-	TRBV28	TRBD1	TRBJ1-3	TGTGCCAGCAGTTCGGACAGGGTCTCTGGAAACACCATATATTTT	CASSSDRVSGNTIYF
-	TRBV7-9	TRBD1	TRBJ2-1	TGTGCCAGCAGCTTCCTTCGACAGGGGAGCGATGAGCAGTTCTTC	CASSFLRQGSDEQFF
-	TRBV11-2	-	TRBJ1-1	TGTGCCAGCAGCTTACAGAACACTGAAGCTTTCTTT	CASSLQNTEAFF
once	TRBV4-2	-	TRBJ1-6	TGTGCCAGCAGCCAAGATCTCCAGGGGAATTCACCCCTCCACTTT	CASSQDLQGNSPLHF
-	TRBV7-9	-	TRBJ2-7	TGTGCCAGCAGCTCCTACAGGGATTCCTACGAGCAGTACTTC	CASSSYRDSYEQYF
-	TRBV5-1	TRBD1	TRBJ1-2	TGCGCCAGCAGCTTTAACCGACCGGGACAGGGAGTCTTGGTCCATGGCTACACCTTC	CASSFNRPGQGVLVHGYTF
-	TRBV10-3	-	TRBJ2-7	TGTGCCATCAGCTCCGGACAGCTGGGGGTATATCCCATCCCATACGAGCAGTACTTC	CAISSGQLGVYPIPYEQYF
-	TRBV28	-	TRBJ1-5	TGTGCCACCGTTGACAGTGCCTATAGCAATCAGCCCCAGCATTTT	CATVDSAYSNQPQHF
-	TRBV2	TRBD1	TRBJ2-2	TGTGCCAGCAACTTCAGGGACAGGGCTGCCGGGGAGCTGTTTTTT	CASNFRDRAAGELFF
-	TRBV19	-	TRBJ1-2	TGTGCCAGTAGGATGACGCCTGGGAGCCCCAGCGGCTACACCTTC	CASRMTPGSPSGYTF
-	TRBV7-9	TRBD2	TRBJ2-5	TGTGCCAGCACTCCCCCGAGCGGGGCACAAGAGACCCAGTACTTC	CASTPPSGAQETQYF
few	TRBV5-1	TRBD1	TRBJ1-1	TGCGCCAGCAGCAAATGGACAGGGCCAAACACTGAAGCTTTCTTT	CASSKWTGPNTEAFF
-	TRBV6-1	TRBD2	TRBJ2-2	TGTGCCAGCAGCTTCCGGGACTATGGGGCCGGGGAGCTGTTTTTT	CASSFRDYGAGELFF
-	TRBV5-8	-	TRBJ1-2	TGTGCCAGCAGTTTCAGGACACGGCATTATGGCTACACCTTC	CASSFRTRHYGYTF
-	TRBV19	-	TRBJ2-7	TGTGCCAGTAGCCGACAAATGGGAGGTCCCTACGAGCAGTACTTC	CASSRQMGGPYEQYF
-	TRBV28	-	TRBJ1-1	TGTGCCAGCCAATGGCTGAGGGCCACTGAAGCTTTCTTT	CASQWLRATEAFF
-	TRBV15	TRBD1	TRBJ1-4	TGTGCCACCAGCACCCGGGACAGGGGGCAGGAAAAACTGTTTTTT	CATSTRDRGQEKLFF
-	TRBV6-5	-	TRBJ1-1	TGTGCCAGCAGAAACAGCTTTGAAGCTTTCTTT	CASRNSFEAFF
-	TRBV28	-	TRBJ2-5	TGTGCCAGCAGGGGGGGGCCGGAGACCCAGTACTTC	CASRGGPETQYF
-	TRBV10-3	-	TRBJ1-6	TGTGCCATGAGCGGGGAAAATAATTCACCCCTCCACTTT	CAMSGENNSPLHF
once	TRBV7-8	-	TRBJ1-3	TGTGCCAGCAGCTTATCTGGGGCCCTCTCTGGAAACACCATATATTTT	CASSLSGALSGNTIYF